Listed here are 16 T cell receptor beta chains from one sample, sequenced in a study of tumor-infiltrating lymphocytes in primary liver carcinoma. TCR beta cDNA was reverse-transcribed from about 500 ng of total RNA. The reaction used a constant-region primer and ProtoScript II reverse transcriptase. A slightly modified ARM-PCR protocol with three nested multiplex PCR rounds produced these TCR beta libraries. In the first two PCR rounds, TRBV1-TRBV30 forward primers were paired with a C-beta reverse primer, and each round lasted roughly 10 cycles. TCRdb itself ran the multiplex PCR reads through MiXCR, one entry per CDR3 protein. The repertoire has tens of thousands of distinct CDR3 sequences, more than 70% of them found once; the top ten carry approximately 37%. Bulk tissue was left unsorted, and RNA and DNA were co-extracted from about 20-30 mg of it. The sample comprised tumor-adjacent normal liver tissue. The receptors were sampled from a man between 35 and 55 years old with primary liver carcinoma and hepatitis B virus infection.

As for this clonotype: Relative to the germline gene, one junction end is altered; a read error may explain this. This chain links TRBV29-1 with TRBJ2-6; D might be TRBD1 (5 bases). Per germline, CDR1 SQVTM and CDR2 ANQGSEA. CDR3 length: 17 amino acids. The CDR3: CSVEDTSQNTGANVVTF. CDR3 in DNA: TGCAGCGTTGAAGATACCTCGCAGAATACTGGGGCCAACGTCGTGACTTTC.

Concerning this clonotype itself: The junction differs from germline at one of its ends, possibly a read error. The V and J genes are TRBV11-2 and TRBJ2-4; D might be TRBD1 (6 bases). Germline assignment: CDR1 SGHAT and CDR2 FQNNGV. The CDR3 totals 14 residues. DNA of the CDR3: TGTGCCAGTAGCTCTGGGTCAGGGGATAACATTCAGTACTTC. Amino acids: CASSSGSGDNIQYF.

The chain employs TRBV12-3 or TRBV12-4 and TRBJ2-3; no firm D call. This CDR3 comprises 14 residues. The CDR3 nucleotides are TGTACCACCAGTTTAGTCCAGGCCACAGATACGCAGTATTTT. Encoded protein: CTTSLVQATDTQYF.

Remarks on this clonotype: Germline and junction disagree at one end, which may indicate a read error. The chain uses TRBV6-2 or TRBV6-3 and TRBJ2-2; 8 bases line up with TRBD2. Germline V gene lookup returns CDR1 MNHEY and CDR2 SVGEGT. The CDR3 is 15 amino acids. This CDR3 reads CASTRREVNTGELFF. CDR3 nucleotide sequence: TGTGCCAGCACTAGGCGGGAGGTGAACACCGGGGAGCTGTTTTTC.

Turning to this clonotype: Given the absence of the conserved phenylalanine or tryptophan at the CDR3 end, a read error is likely. The V and J genes are TRBV11-1 and TRBJ2-4; D may be TRBD1 (5 bases). This CDR3 region has 13 residues. The germline V gene has CDR1 SGHAT and CDR2 FQDESV (reference sequence). The CDR3 spells CISSRKQGDIQYI. The CDR3 region has the DNA TGTATCAGCAGCCGGAAGCAGGGTGACATTCAGTACATC.

Note on this clonotype: A junction boundary mismatches the germline segment, possibly from a read error. The V call is TRBV6-1, the J call TRBJ2-1, with a weak D call TRBD1 (6 bases). Germline V CDR1 and CDR2: MNHNS, SASEGT. CDR3 length equals 16 residues. The CDR3 protein is CASCEHLGGSYNEQFF. The CDR3 bases are TGTGCCAGCTGTGAGCATTTAGGGGGCTCCTACAATGAGCAGTTCTTC.

The J gene is TRBJ2-1, the V gene TRBV11-1; D is uncertain. CDR1 SGHAT and CDR2 FQDESV come from the germline V gene (reference sequence). The CDR3 is 16 amino acids. V gave up 0 bases and J gave up 4 bases, with 13 bases separating them. This chain's CDR3 is CASSLASIFQYNEQFF. The DNA of the CDR3 is TGTGCCAGCAGCTTAGCTTCCATCTTCCAGTACAATGAGCAGTTCTTC. Variable domain in full (rest from reference TRBV11-1 and TRBJ2-1): EAEVAQSPRYKITEKSQAVAFWCDPISGHATLYWYRQILGQGPELLVQFQDESVVDDSQLPKDRFSAERLKGVDSTLKIQPAELGDSAMYLCASSLASIFQYNEQFFGPGTRLTVL.

This clonotype was observed many times. The rearrangement joins TRBV5-1 to TRBJ2-2; D may be TRBD1 (5 bases). The CDR3 is 16 amino acids. The germline CDR1 and CDR2 sequences are SGHRS and YFSETQ. V was shortened by 0 bases and J by 7 bases, with 16 bases between the two germline ends. Written as DNA, the CDR3 is TGCGCCAGCAGCTTGGCGGGCAGGGCCCTTGACGGGGAGCTGTTTTTT. Translating it yields CASSLAGRALDGELFF.

By sample fraction, this clonotype is medium-sized. The rearrangement links TRBV12-3 or TRBV12-4 to TRBJ1-5, with D perhaps TRBD1 (6 bases). The CDR3 loop spans 16 amino acids. Trimming took off 4 bases at V and 0 bases at J, with 13 bases between the two ends. CDR3 in DNA: TGTGCCAGCAGTTCTCCGGGACACGTTAGCAATCAGCCCCAGCATTTT. Amino acids: CASSSPGHVSNQPQHF.

This clonotype was recorded once. The CDR3 sequence: CASSKTSGGRWAEQYF. The CDR3 DNA reads TGTGCCAGCAGCAAGACTAGCGGAGGTCGATGGGCCGAACAGTACTTC. The chain carries TRBV5-4 and TRBJ2-7, with 9 bases matching TRBD2. V was clipped by 4 bases and J by 10 bases; unmatched bases: 18. This CDR3 spans 16 amino acids. Per the germline V gene, CDR1 is SGHNT and CDR2 is YYREEE (reference sequence).

A note on this clonotype: A junction boundary mismatches the germline segment, possibly from a read error. The chain combines TRBV6-1 with TRBJ1-1; D is perhaps TRBD1 (5 bases). Germline V gives CDR1 MNHNS, CDR2 SASEGT. CDR3 length equals 17 residues. The CDR3 region is CASTEGEGQGADTEAFF. As DNA, the CDR3 is TGTGCCAGCACTGAAGGTGAAGGGCAGGGCGCTGACACTGAAGCTTTCTTT.

The rearrangement uses TRBV10-1 and TRBJ2-1; possibly TRBD1 or TRBD2 for D (5 bases each). The V gene's germline CDR1 is WNHNN and CDR2 SYGVQD (reference sequence). There are 15 residues in the CDR3. V gave up 2 bases and J gave up 11 bases, with 19 bases separating them. The CDR3 coding sequence is TGCGCCAGCAGTGAGGAGGGGAGCTCCTACAGTAAGCAGTTCTTC. Amino acid sequence: CASSEEGSSYSKQFF.

This chain connects TRBV6-1 to TRBJ1-2, with TRBD1 matching over 7 bases. The CDR3 consists of 13 residues. Germline V CDR1 and CDR2: MNHNS, SASEGT. The CDR3 region is CTGSTGQSYGYTF. In nucleotides, the CDR3 is TGTACCGGCAGTACGGGACAGTCTTATGGCTACACCTTC.

The V and J genes are TRBV7-9 and TRBJ1-2; a possible D gene is TRBD1 (5 bases). CDR1 is SEHNR and CDR2 is FQNEAQ in the germline V gene (reference sequence). V lost 5 bases and J 8 bases, leaving 18 bases between the germline ends. This CDR3 has 14 amino acids. CDR3 in amino acids: CASSASGAELGYTF. The CDR3 DNA reads as TGTGCCAGCAGCGCATCTGGGGCAGAACTGGGCTACACCTTC.

As regards this clonotype: Germline is not matched at one junction end, which may reflect a read error. The chain uses TRBV13 and TRBJ2-7; D possibly corresponds to TRBD2 (5 bases). Germline CDR1 is PRHDT and CDR2 is FYEKMQ (reference sequence). CDR3 length: 14 residues. In nucleotides, the CDR3 is TGTGCCAGCAGATTAGGAGGTCTGTCCTACGAGCAGTACTTC. Residues: CASRLGGLSYEQYF.

By sample fraction, this clonotype is medium-sized. The chain links TRBV6-2 or TRBV6-3 to TRBJ2-6, with TRBD2 matching over 8 bases. The CDR3 spans 12 residues. J lost 18 bases, V lost 4 bases, and 8 bases had no gene match. The germline V gene encodes CDR1 MNHEY and CDR2 SVGEGT. CDR3 region: CASSSGGPSQTF. The CDR3 DNA is TGTGCCAGCAGTTCGGGGGGGCCCTCTCAGACTTTC.